The 18 T cell receptor beta chains given below trace back to one sample, sequenced in a study of T cells in Graves' hyperthyroidism and ophthalmopathy. Template material for amplifying TCR beta CDR3 regions consisted of RNA transcripts. During a first-round RT-PCR of the TCR CDR3, the HTBI primer set was used. TCRdb ran MiXCR on the multiplex PCR reads and lists one entry per CDR3 protein. The profile shows 350,000 to 400,000 distinct CDR3 sequences, approximately 15% of them singletons. Sequenced: blood. The receptor set was obtained from an older woman with Graves' hyperthyroidism.

The chain recombines TRBV12-3 or TRBV12-4 with TRBJ1-5; possibly TRBD1 for D (5 bases). Between the trimmed V and J ends, which lost 0 bases and 3 bases, there was a span of 12 bases. The length of the CDR3 is 16 residues. DNA for the CDR3: TGTGCCAGCAGTTTAGCGCTCGGGGGACCCAATCAGCCCCAGCATTTT. Encoded protein: CASSLALGGPNQPQHF.

This clonotype was seen ten or more times. The gene calls are TRBV3-1 and TRBJ2-3; TRBD2 might be the D (6 bases). The CDR3 is 16 amino acids. Looked up from germline, CDR1 is LGHDT and CDR2 is YNNKEL (reference sequence). V shed 1 base and J shed 1 base, with 12 bases lying between them. The CDR3 nucleotides are TGTGCCAGCAGCCAAGTCGCCGGGAGAGGCACAGATACGCAGTATTTT. Residues: CASSQVAGRGTDTQYF.

A word on this clonotype: A much larger clone differs by one base, so this may be a read error. This chain joins TRBV6-9 and TRBJ2-5; tentative D call: TRBD1 (6 bases). CDR3 length equals 14 residues. Germline V lookup: CDR1 MNHGY, CDR2 SVAAGI. CDR3 amino acids: CASSYTRTEEIQYF. CDR3 sequence (DNA): TGTGCCAGCAGTTACACCCGGACAGAAGAGATCCAGTACTTC.

This clonotype was counted ten times or more. CDR3 sequence: CASSRLGDTQYF. Written as DNA, the CDR3 is TGTGCCAGCAGCCGACTAGGGGATACGCAGTATTTT. This chain connects TRBV11-1 to TRBJ2-3, with D tentatively TRBD2 (6 bases). Germline lookup yields CDR1 SGHAT and CDR2 FQDESV (reference sequence). Trimming took off 5 bases at V and 6 bases at J, with 9 bases between the two ends. CDR3 length: 12 amino acids.

Ten or more counts support this clonotype. The chain links TRBV12-5 to TRBJ1-5, with TRBD1 matching over 7 bases. The CDR3 is 14 residues long. Trimming took 6 bases from V and 4 from J; bases not matched to a gene: 6. Germline assignment: CDR1 LGHNT and CDR2 FRNRAP. In nucleotides, the CDR3 is TGTGCTAGTGGGCCGGGACAGCCGAATCAGCCCCAGCATTTT. Translating it yields CASGPGQPNQPQHF.

V gene TRBV19 combines with J gene TRBJ2-1; 10 bases agree with TRBD2. Germline V gene sequence: CDR1 LNHDA, CDR2 SQIVND (reference sequence). Losses at the gene ends were 3 bases for V and 12 bases for J; bases not matched to a gene: 11. This CDR3 has 15 residues. The CDR3 loop reads CASSMGSSGSIGQFF. The CDR3, as DNA: TGTGCCAGTAGTATGGGGTCTAGCGGGAGTATAGGGCAGTTCTTC.

This clonotype has at least ten counts. The CDR3 loop reads CASSQDLAGGFEQYF. Here the CDR3 DNA reads TGTGCCAGCAGCCAAGATCTGGCGGGAGGGTTTGAGCAGTACTTC. J is TRBJ2-7 and V is TRBV3-1; 9 bases align to TRBD2. CDR3 length equals 15 residues. With 0 bases clipped from V and 7 bases from J, the junction kept 7 bases outside the gene matches. Germline values: CDR1 LGHDT, CDR2 YNNKEL (reference sequence).

This chain connects TRBV5-4 to TRBJ2-1; the match to TRBD2 covers 9 bases. In germline, CDR1 is SGHNT, CDR2 YYREEE (reference sequence). V trimming: 4 bases; J trimming: 4 bases; junction bases outside the gene matches: 12. The length of the CDR3 is 17 residues. CDR3 DNA sequence: TGTGCCAGCAGCCGGCGGGGGGGTCCGACATTTTACAATGAGCAGTTCTTC. This gives the protein CASSRRGGPTFYNEQFF.

The chain joins TRBV9 to TRBJ1-2, with D unresolved. Per germline, CDR1 SGDLS and CDR2 YYNGEE. Trimming removed 3 bases from V and 4 bases from J, with 13 bases in between. The CDR3 has 14 amino acids. CDR3 in amino acids: CASSGGDRGYGYTF. The CDR3 DNA reads TGTGCCAGCAGCGGCGGCGATCGGGGCTATGGCTACACCTTC.

V gene TRBV5-1 combines with J gene TRBJ2-1, with no clear D. Germline V gene sequence: CDR1 SGHRS, CDR2 YFSETQ. Trimming removed 4 bases at V and 7 bases at J, with 12 bases between. This CDR3 has 13 amino acids. The CDR3 DNA sequence: TGCGCCAGCAGCCTGGATGCTGGGAATGAGCAGTTCTTC. This translates into CASSLDAGNEQFF.

The J gene is TRBJ2-2, the V gene TRBV28; perhaps TRBD1 as D (6 bases). The CDR3 contains 15 residues. CDR1 MDHEN and CDR2 SYDVKM come from the germline V gene. Trimming left V 3 bases short and J 6 bases short, with 14 bases between. CDR3 protein: CASSLWQGLAGELFF. In DNA form, the CDR3 reads TGTGCCAGCAGTTTGTGGCAGGGGCTCGCCGGGGAGCTGTTTTTT. The whole variable domain, remainder taken from reference TRBV28 and TRBJ2-2, is DVKVTQSSRYLVKRTGEKVFLECVQDMDHENMFWYRQDPGLGLRLIYFSYDVKMKEKGDIPEGYSVSREKKERFSLILESASTNQTSMYLCASSLWQGLAGELFFGEGSRLTVL.

This clonotype came up many times. This sequence joins TRBV28 and TRBJ1-2, with TRBD1 identical over 10 bases. Germline lookup yields CDR1 MDHEN and CDR2 SYDVKM. The CDR3 totals 14 residues. Trimming cost V 6 bases and J 2 bases; bases outside gene matches: 3. CDR3 sequence (DNA): TGTGCCAGCAGGACGGGACAGGGGAACTATGGCTACACCTTC. This codes for CASRTGQGNYGYTF.

This clonotype was picked up many times. V is TRBV11-3 and J is TRBJ2-5; unclear D gene. The V end lost 3 bases, the J end lost 1 base, and 6 bases lay between the germline ends. The CDR3 covers 13 residues. Per germline, CDR1 SGHNT and CDR2 YENEEA. CDR3 loop: CASSFLLQETQYF. In nucleotides, the CDR3 is TGTGCCAGCAGCTTTTTACTCCAAGAGACCCAGTACTTC.

To note about this clonotype: This may be a read error, as it is one base from a much larger clone. V usage is TRBV6-5 and J usage is TRBJ2-7; unclear D gene. The J call may be mistaken, given a closer DNA end match to TRBJ2-1. The germline gives CDR1 MNHEY, CDR2 SVGAGI. This CDR3 is 15 amino acids long. The CDR3 region is CASSYSRLLTYEQFF. CDR3 nucleotides: TGTGCCAGCAGTTACAGTCGGCTTTTAACCTACGAGCAGTTCTTC.

This clonotype was seen many times. The rearrangement uses TRBV28 and TRBJ2-7; TRBD1 might be the D (6 bases). Trimming took 8 bases from V and 1 from J, leaving 18 bases between them. Germline CDR1 MDHEN, CDR2 SYDVKM. This CDR3 has 15 residues. DNA of the CDR3: TGTGCCAGCGCCCCTCCAGGGGTGAGGTCCTACGAGCAGTACTTC. Translating gives CASAPPGVRSYEQYF.

This clonotype has a count of ten or more. The chain couples TRBV11-2 to TRBJ2-7; 11 bases are shared with TRBD2. The CDR3 runs 15 residues. The germline gives CDR1 SGHAT, CDR2 FQNNGV. Trimming cost V 5 bases and J 5 bases; bases outside gene matches: 8. CDR3 in DNA: TGTGCCAGCAGCCTACTAGCGGGAGCGGGGAACGAGCAGTACTTC. Protein sequence: CASSLLAGAGNEQYF.

This clonotype has a count of ten or more. The chain carries TRBV7-9 and TRBJ2-6; 8 nucleotides line up with TRBD1. The length of the CDR3 is 18 residues. Germline assignment: CDR1 SEHNR and CDR2 FQNEAQ (reference sequence). With V trimmed by 5 bases and J by 0 bases, 9 bases remained unmatched. The CDR3: CASSQPGQESSGANVLTF. In DNA form, the CDR3 reads TGTGCCAGCAGCCAACCGGGACAGGAGAGCTCTGGGGCCAACGTCCTGACTTTC. Full variable domain (remainder filled in from reference TRBV7-9 and TRBJ2-6): DTGVSQNPRHKITKRGQNVTFRCDPISEHNRLYWYRQTLGQGPEFLTYFQNEAQLEKSRLLSDRFSAERPKGSFSTLEIQRTEQGDSAMYLCASSQPGQESSGANVLTFGAGSRLTVL.

The sample holds a few counts of this clonotype. The rearrangement uses TRBV12-5 and TRBJ2-7; D is perhaps TRBD2 (5 bases). Germline V CDR1 and CDR2: LGHNT, FRNRAP. Trimming pared 5 bases from V and 0 bases from J, leaving 26 bases between. This CDR3 comprises 19 residues. The CDR3 loop is CASGGPTRLDWRSSYEQYF. CDR3 nucleotides: TGTGCTAGTGGTGGCCCTACCCGCCTGGACTGGAGAAGCTCCTACGAGCAGTACTTC.